Below, one T cell receptor (beta chain) is given with its context. This entry belongs to a study of early T cells in non-severe SARS-CoV-2 infection. TCRdb recomputed calls from the 5' RACE reads with MiXCR, one row per CDR3 protein. The repertoire has roughly 70,000 distinct CDR3 sequences, more than 15% of them found once; the top ten carry approximately 8.4%. Germline CDR1 reads WNHNN; CDR2 reads SYGVQD (reference sequence). Unmatched junction bases numbered 9, after V lost 3 bases and J lost 7 bases. The CDR3 runs to 14 residues. This chain uses TRBV10-1 with TRBJ2-7; 7 positions match TRBD1. This clonotype originated in an adult who was a healthcare worker with PCR-confirmed SARS-CoV-2 infection or an uninfected control (not recorded which). The specimen was whole blood, collected at baseline. CDR3: CASSDPYRGGEQYF. The CDR3 nucleotides are TGCGCCAGCAGTGACCCTTACAGGGGCGGAGAGCAGTACTTC.